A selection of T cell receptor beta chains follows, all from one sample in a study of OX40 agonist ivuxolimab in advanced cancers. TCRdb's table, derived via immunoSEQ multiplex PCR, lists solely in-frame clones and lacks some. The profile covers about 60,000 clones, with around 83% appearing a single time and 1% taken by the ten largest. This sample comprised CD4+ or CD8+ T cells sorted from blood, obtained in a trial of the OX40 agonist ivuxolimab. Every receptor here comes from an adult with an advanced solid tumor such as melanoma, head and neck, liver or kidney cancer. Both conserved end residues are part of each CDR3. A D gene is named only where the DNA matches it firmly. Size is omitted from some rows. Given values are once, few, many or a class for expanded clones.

CDR3nt: TGTGCTAGTGGTTTGCTCCGGTGGGGGGCCGGCGACACTGAAGCTTTCTTT
CDR3aa: CASGLLRWGAGDTEAFF
v_gene: TRBV12-5
d_gene: NA
abundance: NA
j_gene: TRBJ1-1

CDR3nt: TGCGCCAGCAGCCCCCCTGTCCCGACCTCCCAAGAGACCCAGTACTTC
CDR3aa: CASSPPVPTSQETQYF
v_gene: TRBV5-1
d_gene: NA
abundance: NA
j_gene: TRBJ2-5

CDR3nt: TGTGCCAGCAGCCGAACTAGCCTAAACACAGATACGCAGTATTTT
CDR3aa: CASSRTSLNTDTQYF
v_gene: TRBV7-9
d_gene: NA
abundance: NA
j_gene: TRBJ2-3

CDR3nt: TGTGCCAGTAGTATAGATTATGGACAGGGGGAAGCTTTCTTT
CDR3aa: CASSIDYGQGEAFF
v_gene: TRBV19
d_gene: TRBD1
abundance: once
j_gene: TRBJ1-1

CDR3nt: TGTGCCAGCAGCCCGAACCCAGGGGGGAACACTGAAGCTTTCTTT
CDR3aa: CASSPNPGGNTEAFF
v_gene: TRBV7-2
d_gene: TRBD1
abundance: NA
j_gene: TRBJ1-1

CDR3nt: TGTGCCAGCAGCTTGGCGGCCTCTGGAAACACCATATATTTT
CDR3aa: CASSLAASGNTIYF
v_gene: TRBV5-5
d_gene: NA
abundance: NA
j_gene: TRBJ1-3

CDR3nt: TGTGCCAGCAGCTTAACAGACAGCCGCACAGATACGCAGTATTTT
CDR3aa: CASSLTDSRTDTQYF
v_gene: TRBV11-1
d_gene: NA
abundance: once
j_gene: TRBJ2-3

CDR3nt: TGTGCCACGTCCTGGGGCCTTAGCTATGGCTACACCTTC
CDR3aa: CATSWGLSYGYTF
v_gene: TRBV28
d_gene: NA
abundance: NA
j_gene: TRBJ1-2

CDR3nt: TGCGCCAGCTTTTATTTACCGGGACAGGGAACAGATACGCAGTATTTT
CDR3aa: CASFYLPGQGTDTQYF
v_gene: TRBV5-1
d_gene: TRBD1
abundance: NA
j_gene: TRBJ2-3

CDR3nt: TGTGCCAGCAGAGTCTATCCAGGCACCGGGGAGCTGTTTTTT
CDR3aa: CASRVYPGTGELFF
v_gene: TRBV6-5
d_gene: NA
abundance: NA
j_gene: TRBJ2-2

CDR3nt: TGTGCCAGCAGCAACTTCCATGGAAACACCATATATTTT
CDR3aa: CASSNFHGNTIYF
v_gene: TRBV11-3
d_gene: NA
abundance: NA
j_gene: TRBJ1-3

CDR3nt: TGTGCCAGCAGTTCCTCGGGACAGGGGAGGTCCGGGGAGCTGTTTTTT
CDR3aa: CASSSSGQGRSGELFF
v_gene: TRBV6-5
d_gene: TRBD1
abundance: NA
j_gene: TRBJ2-2

CDR3nt: TGCGCCAGCAGAAAACAGGGGGAGATTGGCTCCGACGAGCAGTACTTC
CDR3aa: CASRKQGEIGSDEQYF
v_gene: TRBV5-1
d_gene: TRBD1
abundance: NA
j_gene: TRBJ2-7

CDR3nt: TGTGCCAGCAACCTAGGGGGGACAGGGCGTCTCGAGCAGTACTTC
CDR3aa: CASNLGGTGRLEQYF
v_gene: TRBV7-8
d_gene: TRBD1
abundance: NA
j_gene: TRBJ2-7

CDR3nt: TGTGCCAGCACCCGAATGGTTCAAGAGACCCAGTACTTC
CDR3aa: CASTRMVQETQYF
v_gene: TRBV6-1
d_gene: NA
abundance: NA
j_gene: TRBJ2-5

CDR3nt: TGTGCCAGCAACTTAGGGGGGTTTAACACTGAAGCTTTCTTT
CDR3aa: CASNLGGFNTEAFF
v_gene: TRBV7-2
d_gene: NA
abundance: NA
j_gene: TRBJ1-1

CDR3nt: TGTGCCAGTAGTATAATCGGGTTGAGCACCGGGGAGCTGTTTTTT
CDR3aa: CASSIIGLSTGELFF
v_gene: TRBV19
d_gene: NA
abundance: NA
j_gene: TRBJ2-2

CDR3nt: TGTGCCAGCAGCCAGTCTGGGGCCGGGACAGGGATCTATGGCTACACCTTC
CDR3aa: CASSQSGAGTGIYGYTF
v_gene: TRBV14
d_gene: TRBD1
abundance: NA
j_gene: TRBJ1-2

CDR3nt: TGTGCCTGGACTCACAGTGGGACGGGCAATCAGCCCCAGCATTTT
CDR3aa: CAWTHSGTGNQPQHF
v_gene: TRBV30
d_gene: NA
abundance: NA
j_gene: TRBJ1-5

CDR3nt: TGTGCCATCAACACCTACCCGGGACTAGCGAGGGACAATGAGCAGTTCTTC
CDR3aa: CAINTYPGLARDNEQFF
v_gene: TRBV21-1
d_gene: NA
abundance: NA
j_gene: TRBJ2-1

CDR3nt: TGTGCCAGTAGGGGGGACAGGAGCCACTCCTACGAGCAGTACTTC
CDR3aa: CASRGDRSHSYEQYF
v_gene: TRBV19
d_gene: TRBD1
abundance: NA
j_gene: TRBJ2-7

CDR3nt: TGTGCCAGTAGTATGGGGCCGGGACAGGGGGCTTGGGGCTCGACACCCCAGCATTTT
CDR3aa: CASSMGPGQGAWGSTPQHF
v_gene: TRBV19
d_gene: TRBD1
abundance: NA
j_gene: TRBJ1-5

CDR3nt: TGTGCCAGCAGCGTAGGGAAGGGTCCGAATCAGCCCCAGCATTTT
CDR3aa: CASSVGKGPNQPQHF
v_gene: TRBV9
d_gene: NA
abundance: NA
j_gene: TRBJ1-5

CDR3nt: TGTGCCAGCAGTGCCTTTGGCTTTGCTAATGAAAAACTGTTTTTT
CDR3aa: CASSAFGFANEKLFF
v_gene: TRBV2
d_gene: NA
abundance: NA
j_gene: TRBJ1-4

CDR3nt: TGTGCCAGCAGCCCTGGGACAGCACCAAAGAACACTGAAGCTTTCTTT
CDR3aa: CASSPGTAPKNTEAFF
v_gene: TRBV7-8
d_gene: TRBD1
abundance: NA
j_gene: TRBJ1-1

CDR3nt: TGTGCCAGCAGCTTAGCGCGGGGACAGGGGAATGAGGGCTACACCTTC
CDR3aa: CASSLARGQGNEGYTF
v_gene: TRBV7-2
d_gene: TRBD1
abundance: NA
j_gene: TRBJ1-2

CDR3nt: TGTGCCAGCAGCCGGGACAGGCTCGCCTACGAGCAGTACTTC
CDR3aa: CASSRDRLAYEQYF
v_gene: TRBV5-5
d_gene: TRBD1
abundance: NA
j_gene: TRBJ2-7

CDR3nt: TGTGCCTGGAGTGTAACAGCCTCTAGCACAGATACGCAGTATTTT
CDR3aa: CAWSVTASSTDTQYF
v_gene: TRBV30
d_gene: NA
abundance: NA
j_gene: TRBJ2-3

CDR3nt: TGTGCCAGTAGTATGGGGCCAGGCGGCCGGGGCGGGATCTCTGGGGCCAACGTCCTGACTTTC
CDR3aa: CASSMGPGGRGGISGANVLTF
v_gene: TRBV19
d_gene: NA
abundance: NA
j_gene: TRBJ2-6

CDR3nt: TGCGCCAGCAGACTGGGACTAGCGGGGGACCAGATCTACGAGCAGTACTTC
CDR3aa: CASRLGLAGDQIYEQYF
v_gene: TRBV5-1
d_gene: TRBD2
abundance: NA
j_gene: TRBJ2-7

CDR3nt: TGTGCCAGCAGCTTTAGTTCCCCCACTGGCTACACCTTC
CDR3aa: CASSFSSPTGYTF
v_gene: TRBV7-9
d_gene: NA
abundance: once
j_gene: TRBJ1-2

CDR3nt: TGCGCCAGCAGCTTAATCCCTAGCACAGATACGCAGTATTTT
CDR3aa: CASSLIPSTDTQYF
v_gene: TRBV5-1
d_gene: NA
abundance: once
j_gene: TRBJ2-3

CDR3nt: TGTGCCAGCAGCCCACACAGGGGAACAGATACGCAGTATTTT
CDR3aa: CASSPHRGTDTQYF
v_gene: TRBV11-1
d_gene: TRBD1
abundance: NA
j_gene: TRBJ2-3

CDR3nt: TGTGCCAGCAGCTCCATACTATACGAGCAGTACTTC
CDR3aa: CASSSILYEQYF
v_gene: TRBV11-2
d_gene: NA
abundance: NA
j_gene: TRBJ2-7

CDR3nt: TGTGCCAGCTCATCCCCCGGGACTAGCGGATACAATGAGCAGTTCTTC
CDR3aa: CASSSPGTSGYNEQFF
v_gene: TRBV18
d_gene: TRBD2
abundance: NA
j_gene: TRBJ2-1

CDR3nt: TGTGCCAGCAGTGATATAGGGCCCTATGGCTACACCTTC
CDR3aa: CASSDIGPYGYTF
v_gene: TRBV6-1
d_gene: NA
abundance: NA
j_gene: TRBJ1-2

CDR3nt: TGTGCCAGCAGCGCCTCGGGACAGGGTTTAGCAGATACGCAGTATTTT
CDR3aa: CASSASGQGLADTQYF
v_gene: TRBV9
d_gene: TRBD1
abundance: NA
j_gene: TRBJ2-3